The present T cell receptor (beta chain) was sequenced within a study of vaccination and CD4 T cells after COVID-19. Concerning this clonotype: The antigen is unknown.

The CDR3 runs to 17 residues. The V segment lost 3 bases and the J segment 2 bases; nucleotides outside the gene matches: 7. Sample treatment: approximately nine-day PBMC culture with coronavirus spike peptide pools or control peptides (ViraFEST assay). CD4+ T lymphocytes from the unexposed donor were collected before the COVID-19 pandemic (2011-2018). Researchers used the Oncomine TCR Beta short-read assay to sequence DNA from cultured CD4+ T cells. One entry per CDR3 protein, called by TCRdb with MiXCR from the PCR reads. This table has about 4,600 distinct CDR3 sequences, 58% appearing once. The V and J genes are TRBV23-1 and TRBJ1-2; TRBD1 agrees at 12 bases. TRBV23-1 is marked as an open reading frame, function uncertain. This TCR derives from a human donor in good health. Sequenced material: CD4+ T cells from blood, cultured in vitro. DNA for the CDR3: TGCGCCAGCAGTCAGACCCGGGACAGGGGGCGCAACTATGGCTACACCTTC. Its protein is CASSQTRDRGRNYGYTF.